The 24 T cell receptor beta chains presented below share a single source sample, sequenced in a study of T cell responses to AZD1222 COVID-19 vaccine. Clones were sequenced by immunoSEQ multiplex PCR, and TCRdb holds only the in-frame ones, with some missing. The table includes over 100,000 clones, 88% detected once. Specimen: peripheral blood, collected on day 0 of AZD1222 vaccination. Receptors originate from an adult in good health.

This chain joins TRBV27 and TRBJ2-3; TRBD1 matches 12 bases. Germline V gene sequence: CDR1 MNHEY, CDR2 SMNVEV (reference sequence). The CDR3 totals 16 residues. The V gene end was trimmed by 3 bases and the J gene end by 1 base; junction bases not matched to a gene: 2. The CDR3 nucleotides are TGTGCCAGCAGTTTTCGGGACAGGGGGCGCACAGATACGCAGTATTTT. Protein product: CASSFRDRGRTDTQYF.

V and J are TRBV6-5 and TRBJ2-3; D is perhaps TRBD2 (7 bases). CDR3 length: 13 amino acids. V was cut by 5 bases and J by 6 bases, with 12 bases left in between. Germline values: CDR1 MNHEY, CDR2 SVGAGI. This CDR3 reads CASSHREGDTQYF. The CDR3 nucleotides read TGTGCCAGCAGTCACAGGGAGGGGGATACGCAGTATTTT.

This clone was recorded only once. The CDR3, as DNA: TGTGCCAGCAGTTCCGGGGTCTCCTATAATTCACCCCTCCACTTT. It encodes CASSSGVSYNSPLHF. This chain joins TRBV6-2 or TRBV6-3 and TRBJ1-6; D not resolved. This CDR3 comprises 15 residues. Looked up from germline, CDR1 is MNHEY and CDR2 is SVGEGT. V lost 4 bases to trimming and J lost 0 bases, with 7 bases between them.

The CDR3 region is CASSQPGRAPGLFF. DNA for the CDR3: TGTGCCAGCAGCCAACCGGGGAGGGCCCCGGGACTGTTTTTT. The chain recombines TRBV3-1 (or the pseudogene TRBV3-2) with TRBJ1-4; D is ambiguous. V lost 2 bases, J lost 13 bases, and 17 bases lay in between. This CDR3 has 14 residues. Per germline, CDR1 LGHDT and CDR2 YNNKEL (reference sequence).

The J gene is TRBJ1-2, the V gene TRBV12-3 or TRBV12-4, with D possibly matching TRBD1 (6 bases). This CDR3 contains 13 residues. V shed 3 bases and J shed 2 bases, with 7 bases lying between them. The CDR3 nucleotides read TGTGCCAGCAGTTTTGGGACAAACTATGGCTACACCTTC. This sequence encodes CASSFGTNYGYTF.

J is TRBJ1-2 and V is TRBV19, with 9 bases lining up with TRBD1. The CDR3 runs to 16 residues. Germline lookup yields CDR1 LNHDA and CDR2 SQIVND (reference sequence). Trimming took 3 bases from V and 1 from J; bases not matched to a gene: 6. Here the CDR3 reads CASSMLPGQGNYGYTF. The CDR3 DNA reads as TGTGCCAGTAGTATGCTACCGGGACAGGGTAACTATGGCTACACCTTC.

The chain employs TRBV7-9 and TRBJ1-5; D is perhaps TRBD1 (5 bases). Trimming took off 7 bases at V and 6 bases at J, with 16 bases between the two ends. CDR3 length: 14 amino acids. From germline, CDR1 is SEHNR and CDR2 FQNEAQ (reference sequence). The CDR3 is CASTRGSQGQPQHF. For the CDR3, the DNA is TGTGCCAGCACCCGCGGCAGCCAGGGTCAGCCCCAGCATTTT. The variable domain in full, with the rest retrieved from reference TRBV7-9 and TRBJ1-5, is DTGVSQNPRHKITKRGQNVTFRCDPISEHNRLYWYRQTLGQGPEFLTYFQNEAQLEKSRLLSDRFSAERPKGSFSTLEIQRTEQGDSAMYLCASTRGSQGQPQHFGDGTRLSIL.

This clone is a singleton in its sample. The V and J genes are TRBV28 and TRBJ2-7; D is unclear. The V end was cut by 7 bases, the J end by 2 bases, with 12 bases between. From germline, CDR1 is MDHEN and CDR2 SYDVKM. The CDR3 runs 13 residues. The CDR3 sequence: CASTLGSPYEQYF. Written as DNA, the CDR3 is TGTGCCAGCACCCTGGGGTCCCCCTACGAGCAGTACTTC.

V gene TRBV5-8 combines with J gene TRBJ2-7; 7 bases agree with TRBD2. CDR1 is SGHTS, CDR2 YDEGEE, per germline. The CDR3 is 16 residues long. V dropped 2 bases and J dropped 1; count of bases not matched to a gene: 9. CDR3 protein: CASSFTLTSWSYEQYF. The DNA of the CDR3 is TGTGCCAGCAGCTTCACATTGACTAGCTGGTCCTACGAGCAGTACTTC. Looking up the rest from reference TRBV5-8 and TRBJ2-7 gives the full variable domain: EAGVTQSPTHLIKTRGQQATLRCSPISGHTSVYWYQQALGLGLQFLLWYDEGEERNRGNFPPRFSGRQFPNYSSELNVNALELEDSALYLCASSFTLTSWSYEQYFGPGTRLTVT.

The chain carries TRBV25-1 and TRBJ1-6, with TRBD1 identical over 9 bases. Germline CDR1 reads MGHDK; CDR2 reads SYGVNS. This CDR3 spans 14 amino acids. The V segment lost 6 bases and the J segment 10 bases; nucleotides outside the gene matches: 7. In DNA form, the CDR3 reads TGTGCCAGCAGCTCAGGACAGGGGAGATCACCCCTCCACTTT. It is translated as CASSSGQGRSPLHF.

The chain joins TRBV12-3 or TRBV12-4 to TRBJ1-2; D is ambiguous. Trimming pared 0 bases from V and 7 bases from J, leaving 9 bases between. The CDR3 spans 13 residues. The CDR3, as DNA: TGTGCCAGCAGTTTAGCTCCGCTCCCTGGCTACACCTTC. It codes for CASSLAPLPGYTF.

The chain combines TRBV27 with TRBJ2-7; D not resolved. Trimming shortened V by 5 bases and J by 3 bases, and 8 bases separated the two germline ends. Germline loops: CDR1 MNHEY, CDR2 SMNVEV (reference sequence). This CDR3 has 12 amino acids. CDR3 nucleotides: TGTGCCAGCAGTCCATCAGGCTACGAGCAGTACTTC. Its protein is CASSPSGYEQYF.

The chain combines TRBV4-1 with TRBJ1-1, with 8 nucleotides matching TRBD1. After removal of 1 base from V and 5 bases from J, the junction contained 6 bases not matched to a gene. The CDR3 spans 15 residues. Germline V CDR1 and CDR2: MGHRA, YSYEKL. The CDR3 here is CASSQVGRGRTEAFF. The CDR3 DNA reads TGCGCCAGCAGCCAAGTCGGCAGGGGGCGTACTGAAGCTTTCTTT.

The chain joins TRBV5-5 to TRBJ1-4; TRBD1 might be the D (5 bases). Germline CDR1 SGHKS, CDR2 YYEKEE (reference sequence). With 3 bases removed from V and 7 bases from J, the gap between germline ends came to 13 bases. The CDR3 extends over 14 amino acids. CDR3: CASSSPGGIEKLFF. The CDR3 DNA follows: TGTGCCAGCAGCTCGCCCGGGGGGATTGAAAAACTGTTTTTT. Complete variable domain (other parts from reference TRBV5-5 and TRBJ1-4): DAGVTQSPTHLIKTRGQQVTLRCSPISGHKSVSWYQQVLGQGPQFIFQYYEKEERGRGNFPDRFSARQFPNYSSELNVNALLLGDSALYLCASSSPGGIEKLFFGSGTQLSVL.

The V and J genes are TRBV4-3 and TRBJ1-2; D call uncertain. The CDR3 consists of 15 residues. Germline V gene data show CDR1 as LGHNA and CDR2 as YSLEER. The V end was cut by 3 bases, the J end by 6 bases, with 17 bases between. DNA of the CDR3: TGCGCCAGCAGCCACCGCCCCGACCGAATGGATGGCTACACCTTC. Translating it yields CASSHRPDRMDGYTF.

This clone came up once. The rearrangement joins TRBV7-6 to TRBJ1-1; D is ambiguous. The CDR3 spans 13 residues. V gave up 3 bases and J gave up 4 bases, with 9 bases separating them. Germline V gene sequence: CDR1 SGHVS, CDR2 FNYEAQ. Written as DNA, the CDR3 is TGTGCCAGCAGCTTGGGAGAGATCACTGAAGCTTTCTTT. Amino acid sequence: CASSLGEITEAFF.

The chain employs TRBV7-3 and TRBJ2-3; 9 bases are shared with TRBD1. In germline, CDR1 is SGHTA, CDR2 FQGTGA. V lost 3 bases, J lost 0 bases, and 4 bases stayed unmatched. The CDR3 contains 16 residues. The CDR3 region has the DNA TGTGCCAGCAGCTTTCTGACAGGGGGGAGCACAGATACGCAGTATTTT. Translation: CASSFLTGGSTDTQYF.

In this sample, this clone turned up once. This chain uses TRBV5-4 with TRBJ2-7; a possible D gene is TRBD1 (5 bases). Germline V lookup: CDR1 SGHNT, CDR2 YYREEE (reference sequence). Trimming cost V 0 bases and J 4 bases, with 8 bases left between them. The length of the CDR3 is 13 residues. The CDR3 coding sequence is TGTGCCAGCAGCTTGGACTCAGGGTACGAGCAGTACTTC. Translation gives CASSLDSGYEQYF. Combining the CDR3 with reference TRBV5-4 and TRBJ2-7 gives the whole variable domain ETGVTQSPTHLIKTRGQQVTLRCSSQSGHNTVSWYQQALGQGPQFIFQYYREEENGRGNFPPRFSGLQFPNYSSELNVNALELDDSALYLCASSLDSGYEQYFGPGTRLTVT.

V is TRBV4-3 and J is TRBJ2-3; 11 bases map to TRBD2. The germline gives CDR1 LGHNA, CDR2 YSLEER. The trim removed 0 bases at V and 4 bases at J, leaving 6 bases unmatched. This CDR3 is built from 17 residues. In DNA, the CDR3 is TGCGCCAGCAGCCAAGACGCTAGCGGGAGGTTTGCAGATACGCAGTATTTT. Amino acids: CASSQDASGRFADTQYF.

The chain has TRBV15 and TRBJ1-6, with unresolved D. There are 14 residues in the CDR3. V lost 3 bases, J lost 8 bases, and 11 bases lay in between. CDR1 LNHNV and CDR2 YYDKDF come from the germline V gene (reference sequence). The CDR3 sequence is CATSSDWRDSPLHF. The CDR3 bases are TGTGCCACCAGCAGCGATTGGAGGGATTCACCCCTCCACTTT.

In DNA, the CDR3 is TGTGCCAGCAGTTTACTTCAGGGGGGTCAGCCCCAGCATTTT. Protein sequence: CASSLLQGGQPQHF. This chain uses TRBV6-2 or TRBV6-3 with TRBJ1-5; 7 positions match TRBD1. V lost 4 bases and J lost 6; bases outside the gene matches: 6. The CDR3 is 14 residues long. CDR1 and CDR2 from the germline V gene are MNHEY and SVGEGT.

This chain joins TRBV7-8 and TRBJ1-6, with no clear D. The CDR3 consists of 16 residues. Trimming stripped 3 bases from V and 10 bases from J, with 19 bases between. From germline, CDR1 is SGHVS and CDR2 FQNEAQ. The CDR3 reads CASSFRRDFSESPLHF. In DNA form, the CDR3 reads TGTGCCAGCAGCTTTAGGAGGGATTTTTCCGAATCACCCCTCCACTTT.

The genes are TRBV6-5 and TRBJ1-6; D might be TRBD1 (6 bases). The CDR3 is 14 residues long. The germline gives CDR1 MNHEY, CDR2 SVGAGI. The ends were cut back, 6 bases at V and 8 bases at J, with 14 bases in the middle. The CDR3 nucleotides read TGTGCCAGCAGCTTACAGGGTCTGGATTCACCCCTCCACTTT. Its translation: CASSLQGLDSPLHF.

This clone has more than one count but fewer than ten. The rearrangement joins TRBV27 to TRBJ2-1; TRBD1 is a possible D gene (6 bases). The CDR3 covers 14 residues. Trimming removed 5 bases from V and 5 bases from J, with 13 bases in between. Per the germline V gene, CDR1 is MNHEY and CDR2 is SMNVEV (reference sequence). CDR3 protein: CASSPWTENNEQFF. As DNA, the CDR3 is TGTGCCAGCAGTCCGTGGACAGAAAACAATGAGCAGTTCTTC.